The clone carrying this T cell receptor beta chain was counted at least ten times. Its matching antigen is unknown. Between the trimmed V and J ends, which lost 1 base and 3 bases, there was a span of 4 bases. Germline V gene sequence: CDR1 GTSNPN, CDR2 SVGIG (reference sequence). CDR3 length: 11 residues. The sample originates from a study of regulatory T cells in long-lasting Graves disease. Both iRepertoire HTBI primers and Arm-PCR of CDR3 regions were used to build the TCR beta libraries. A single record per CDR3 protein comes from TCRdb applying MiXCR to the multiplex PCR reads. The sample shows 450,000 to 650,000 distinct CDR3 sequences, 16% of them seen only once. Findings of the study overall: Rather than thyroid tissue, only peripheral blood underwent study.

Time point of the sample: newly diagnosed GD, antithyroid drugs for less than 3 months. From RNA extracted from PBMCs, the TCR library was made. These data were likewise used in another study, on T cells in Graves' hyperthyroidism and ophthalmopathy.

This chain uses TRBV30 with TRBJ2-7; no reliable D call. The TCR originated in a woman aged 40 to 65 with Graves disease. The material was peripheral blood mononuclear cells (PBMCs), obtained at new diagnosis, from a patient treated with antithyroid drugs. The CDR3 sequence is CAWSAGYEQYF. DNA for the CDR3: TGTGCCTGGAGTGCTGGCTACGAGCAGTACTTC.